Following are 19 T cell receptor beta chains from one sample sequenced in a study of blood T cell repertoires in COVID-19. Libraries were prepared by immunoSEQ multiplex PCR; TCRdb keeps only in-frame clonotypes and omits some of them. The sample yields more than 150,000 clones, 80% to 90% seen once. The sequencing input was peripheral blood. The origin of the receptors is a man aged 30 to 39 with active or convalescent COVID-19.

This chain connects TRBV5-1 to TRBJ1-5; D perhaps matches TRBD1 (6 bases). V gave up 1 base and J gave up 0 bases, with 11 bases separating them. Per the germline V gene, CDR1 is SGHRS and CDR2 is YFSETQ. The CDR3 extends over 16 amino acids. The CDR3 is CASSLSGGLSNQPQHF. CDR3 in DNA: TGCGCCAGCAGCTTGTCGGGGGGCCTTAGCAATCAGCCCCAGCATTTT.

The genes are TRBV2 and TRBJ2-3, with D tentatively TRBD1 (6 bases). The ends were cut back, 7 bases at V and 0 bases at J, with 14 bases in the middle. The CDR3 consists of 15 residues. Per the germline V gene, CDR1 is SNHLY and CDR2 is FYNNEI. CDR3 in amino acids: CASNADSLSTDTQYF. In nucleotides, the CDR3 is TGTGCCAGCAACGCGGACAGTTTGAGCACAGATACGCAGTATTTT.

The chain links TRBV18 to TRBJ2-5, with TRBD2 matching over 13 bases. The CDR3 runs to 16 residues. Germline-derived CDR1 and CDR2 are KGHSH and LQKENI. The ends lost 1 base at V and 3 bases at J; junction bases unmatched: 2. The CDR3 sequence is CASSPRTSGGEETQYF. CDR3 nucleotides: TGTGCCAGCTCACCACGGACTAGCGGGGGAGAAGAGACCCAGTACTTC. The full variable domain, rest sourced from reference TRBV18 and TRBJ2-5, is NAGVMQNPRHLVRRRGQEARLRCSPMKGHSHVYWYRQLPEEGLKFMVYLQKENIIDESGMPKERFSAEFPKEGPSILRIQQVVRGDSAAYFCASSPRTSGGEETQYFGPGTRLLVL.

V gene TRBV10-1 combines with J gene TRBJ2-1, with D tentatively TRBD2 (6 bases). Germline V gives CDR1 WNHNN, CDR2 SYGVQD (reference sequence). Deletions cut 7 bases from V and 6 bases from J, with 13 bases between. The CDR3 is made up of 13 amino acids. CDR3 nucleotides: TGCGCCAGCAACCGGGAGCTGAGCAATGAGCAGTTCTTC. This encodes CASNRELSNEQFF.

As for this clone: At one end the junction does not follow the germline gene, possibly because of a read error. The CDR3 DNA sequence: TGTGCATCGGGGACAGGGAACGCTGAAGCTTTCTTT. This translates into CASGTGNAEAFF. The V call is TRBV30, the J call TRBJ1-1; TRBD1 agrees at 9 bases. CDR1 and CDR2 (germline): GTSNPN, SVGIG (reference sequence). The CDR3 has 12 amino acids. Full variable domain (outside the CDR3, taken from reference TRBV30 and TRBJ1-1): SQTIHQWPATLVQPVGSPLSLECTVEGTSNPNLYWYRQAAGRGLQLLFYSVGIGQISSEVPQNLSASRPQDRQFILSSKKLLLSDSGFYLCASGTGNAEAFFGQGTRLTVV.

The chain has TRBV13 and TRBJ1-2; 10 bases match TRBD1. CDR3 length equals 15 residues. Trimming cost V 5 bases and J 5 bases; bases outside gene matches: 8. Germline assignment: CDR1 PRHDT and CDR2 FYEKMQ (reference sequence). CDR3 bases: TGTGCCAGCAGCGCGGGGGACAGGGGAGGGTATGGCTACACCTTC. It encodes CASSAGDRGGYGYTF.

The chain is built from TRBV30 and TRBJ1-2; D not certain. The CDR3 is 12 amino acids. Trimming stripped 2 bases from V and 6 bases from J, with 10 bases between. CDR1 GTSNPN and CDR2 SVGIG come from the germline V gene (reference sequence). Written as DNA, the CDR3 is TGTGCCTGGAGTCCGGGGTTCGATGGCTACACCTTC. Residues: CAWSPGFDGYTF.

In its sample, this clone was seen once. The V and J genes are TRBV5-4 and TRBJ2-5, with 7 nucleotides matching TRBD1. The trim removed 5 bases at V and 5 bases at J, leaving 12 bases unmatched. The CDR3 sequence is 15 residues long. Germline V CDR1 and CDR2: SGHNT, YYREEE (reference sequence). The CDR3 protein is CASRRLEGGWETQYF. CDR3 DNA sequence: TGTGCCAGCAGGCGATTAGAAGGGGGCTGGGAGACCCAGTACTTC.

The rearrangement joins TRBV25-1 to TRBJ1-4; D may be TRBD1 (5 bases). The CDR3 extends over 15 amino acids. Trimming left V 1 base short and J 8 bases short, with 14 bases between. Germline V CDR1 and CDR2: MGHDK, SYGVNS. This CDR3 is CASSEWGSFQEKLFF. The CDR3 coding sequence is TGTGCCAGCAGTGAATGGGGCAGCTTCCAGGAAAAACTGTTTTTT.

This clone was seen a few times. The chain uses TRBV2 and TRBJ1-2; 7 bases agree with TRBD1. In germline, CDR1 is SNHLY, CDR2 FYNNEI. J gave up 3 bases and V 6 bases, and 4 bases lay outside the gene matches. The CDR3 runs to 13 residues. For the CDR3, the DNA is TGTGCCAGCAGCGCCACAGGGGACTATGGCTACACCTTC. Residues: CASSATGDYGYTF.

The CDR3 here is CASSVDSYYGYTF. The DNA for the CDR3 is TGTGCCAGCAGTGTTGACAGCTACTATGGCTACACCTTC. The chain couples TRBV28 to TRBJ1-2, with D possibly matching TRBD1 (5 bases). This CDR3 is built from 13 residues. The V end lost 5 bases, the J end lost 3 bases, and 10 bases lay between the germline ends. CDR1 is MDHEN and CDR2 is SYDVKM in the germline V gene.

The rearrangement uses TRBV12-5 and TRBJ2-7; 8 bases fit TRBD1. Germline CDR1 reads LGHNT; CDR2 reads FRNRAP. Trimming removed 2 bases from V and 4 bases from J; junction bases left unmatched: 10. This CDR3 has 16 residues. Here the CDR3 reads CASGLPSTGEPYEQYV. The CDR3 DNA reads TGTGCTAGTGGTTTGCCGTCGACAGGGGAGCCTTACGAGCAGTACGTC.

The rearrangement joins TRBV7-6 to TRBJ2-1; 8 bases fit TRBD2. This CDR3 is 14 amino acids long. Germline V lookup: CDR1 SGHVS, CDR2 FNYEAQ. With 4 bases clipped from V and 8 bases from J, the junction kept 7 bases outside the gene matches. CDR3 sequence (DNA): TGTGCCAGCAGCTCAGGACTAGCAGGCCATGAGCAGTTCTTC. Its protein product is CASSSGLAGHEQFF. The variable domain in full, with the rest retrieved from reference TRBV7-6 and TRBJ2-1, is GAGVSQSPRYKVTKRGQDVALRCDPISGHVSLYWYRQALGQGPEFLTYFNYEAQQDKSGLPNDRFSAERPEGSISTLTIQRTEQRDSAMYRCASSSGLAGHEQFFGPGTRLTVL.

The CDR3 is CATSDSSYEQYV. The CDR3 nucleotides read TGTGCCACCTCGGACAGCTCCTACGAGCAGTACGTC. The chain joins TRBV15 to TRBJ2-7; a weak D match, TRBD1 (6 bases). Germline assignment: CDR1 LNHNV and CDR2 YYDKDF (reference sequence). V was pared by 8 bases and J by 0 bases, with 8 bases between. CDR3 length: 12 residues.

This clone was seen once. The chain is built from TRBV10-3 and TRBJ2-7; 7 nucleotides align to TRBD1. V lost 7 bases and J lost 5; bases outside the gene matches: 8. Germline assignment: CDR1 ENHRY and CDR2 SYGVKD. The CDR3 extends over 13 amino acids. CDR3 loop: CAITSGQTHEQYF. The CDR3 DNA follows: TGTGCCATCACGTCGGGACAGACGCACGAGCAGTACTTC.

This clone was detected only once. This chain connects TRBV10-3 to TRBJ2-1; TRBD2 matches at 9 bases. V dropped 6 bases and J dropped 7; count of bases not matched to a gene: 10. Germline lookup yields CDR1 ENHRY and CDR2 SYGVKD. The CDR3 has 15 amino acids. The CDR3 protein is CAISERTTSGNEQFF. CDR3 coding DNA: TGTGCCATCAGCGAACGAACGACTAGCGGAAATGAGCAGTTCTTC.

This clone was found once. V is TRBV11-3 and J is TRBJ1-2; no firm D call. Trimming pared 0 bases from V and 8 bases from J, leaving 13 bases between. The length of the CDR3 is 14 residues. Germline CDR1 and CDR2: SGHNT and YENEEA. The CDR3 region is CASSLDQEQSGYTF. In DNA form, the CDR3 reads TGTGCCAGCAGCTTAGACCAGGAACAGTCGGGCTACACCTTC.

The rearrangement joins TRBV9 to TRBJ1-4; D is undetermined. Trimming left V 0 bases short and J 3 bases short, with 9 bases between. Germline CDR1 and CDR2: SGDLS and YYNGEE. The CDR3 runs to 15 residues. The CDR3 sequence: CASSVAEMPNEKLFF. CDR3 DNA: TGTGCCAGCAGCGTAGCGGAGATGCCTAATGAAAAACTGTTTTTT.

To note about this clone: The germline gene is not matched at one end of the junction; a read error may be the cause. The sample has other DNA sequences that encode this CDR3 too. The V and J genes are TRBV6-2 or TRBV6-3 and TRBJ2-3; 10 bases align to TRBD2. The CDR3 covers 15 residues. CDR1 and CDR2 (germline): MNHEY, SVGEGT. The CDR3 loop is CASSYSGGATDTQYF. The CDR3 DNA reads as TGTGCCAGTAGTTACAGCGGGGGGGCGACAGATACGCAGTATTTT.